The 16 T cell receptor beta chains below were found in one sample sequenced in a study of siplizumab effects on memory and regulatory T cells. Assay: immunoSEQ multiplex PCR; the TCRdb copy retains only in-frame clones and omits some. The sample yields around 100,000 clones, 91% seen once. The specimen was CD4+ T cells sorted from blood. The receptors originated from a human donor in good health.

The V gene is TRBV30, the J gene TRBJ2-7; D is ambiguous. The CDR3 is made up of 15 amino acids. The V and J ends lost 4 bases and 1 base respectively, with 17 bases between them. The germline V gene has CDR1 GTSNPN and CDR2 SVGIG (reference sequence). In DNA form, the CDR3 reads TGTGCCTGGAAATCAAGTAGTCTCCCGTCCTACGAGCAGTACTTC. Amino acids: CAWKSSSLPSYEQYF.

The chain uses TRBV11-2 and TRBJ1-1; D uncertain. Deletions cut 5 bases from V and 1 base from J, with 11 bases between. The CDR3 runs to 14 residues. CDR1 is SGHAT, CDR2 FQNNGV, per germline. The CDR3: CASSAQLGNTEAFF. The CDR3 nucleotides are TGTGCCAGCAGCGCCCAGCTAGGGAACACTGAAGCTTTCTTT.

This rearrangement joins TRBV20-1 to TRBJ1-1; D uncertain. V gave up 1 base and J gave up 3 bases, with 3 bases separating them. The CDR3 has 11 residues. Germline V gives CDR1 DFQATT, CDR2 SNEGSKA (reference sequence). In DNA, the CDR3 is TGCAGTGCTAGAGGATACACTGAAGCTTTCTTT. It encodes CSARGYTEAFF.

This clone has just one count. V is TRBV30 and J is TRBJ2-3; D is unresolved. The V end was cut by 4 bases, the J end by 3 bases, with 5 bases between. This CDR3 region has 11 residues. From germline, CDR1 is GTSNPN and CDR2 SVGIG (reference sequence). DNA of the CDR3: TGTGCCTGGAAGAATACAGATACGCAGTATTTT. It translates to CAWKNTDTQYF.

The gene calls are TRBV18 and TRBJ2-5, with TRBD1 identical over 9 bases. The CDR3 covers 15 residues. Unmatched junction bases numbered 9, after V lost 5 bases and J lost 5 bases. Germline CDR1 is KGHSH and CDR2 is LQKENI. The CDR3 protein is CASSAGQGGVETQYF. The CDR3 nucleotides read TGTGCCAGCTCAGCGGGACAGGGAGGCGTCGAGACCCAGTACTTC.

CDR3 nucleotide sequence: TGTGCCAGCAGCACCCTGACAGGGACTTACACTGAAGCTTTCTTT. Amino acids: CASSTLTGTYTEAFF. The V gene is TRBV11-1, the J gene TRBJ1-1; TRBD1 agrees at 7 bases. This CDR3 spans 15 amino acids. Trimming at V came to 5 bases and at J to 3 bases, leaving 9 bases not matched to a gene. The germline CDR1 and CDR2 sequences are SGHAT and FQDESV (reference sequence).

The chain joins TRBV19 to TRBJ1-1, with 7 bases identical to TRBD1. Trimming took 7 bases from V and 6 from J; bases not matched to a gene: 11. The CDR3 runs to 14 residues. Germline V gene sequence: CDR1 LNHDA, CDR2 SQIVND (reference sequence). The CDR3 region has the DNA TGTGCCAGTAAGCCACAGGGGTTGGGGGCTGAAGCTTTCTTT. Translated, it gives CASKPQGLGAEAFF.

The rearrangement links TRBV5-1 to TRBJ2-7, with no clear D. V was pared by 3 bases and J by 3 bases, with 13 bases between. Germline loops: CDR1 SGHRS, CDR2 YFSETQ. The CDR3 spans 14 residues. CDR3 coding DNA: TGCGCCAGCAGCTCCCTCGACGGAAGCTACGAGCAGTACTTC. Protein sequence: CASSSLDGSYEQYF.

CDR3 bases: TGTGCCAGCAGGACAGGACAGGGGGGGGCTGGTGAGCAGTTCTTC. Residues: CASRTGQGGAGEQFF. This chain uses TRBV6-5 with TRBJ2-1; 10 bases are shared with TRBD1. Per the germline V gene, CDR1 is MNHEY and CDR2 is SVGAGI. The ends lost 6 bases at V and 9 bases at J; junction bases unmatched: 11. CDR3 length: 15 amino acids.

The chain recombines TRBV7-9 with TRBJ2-2; TRBD2 agrees at 9 bases. J gave up 7 bases and V 6 bases, and 9 bases lay outside the gene matches. The CDR3 totals 15 residues. Germline lookup yields CDR1 SEHNR and CDR2 FQNEAQ (reference sequence). CDR3 sequence (DNA): TGTGCCAGCAGTCCTAGCGGGGTTCTGGTCGGGGAGCTGTTTTTT. Translated, it gives CASSPSGVLVGELFF.

The chain employs TRBV7-2 and TRBJ2-1; tentatively, D is TRBD2 (5 bases). The germline gives CDR1 SGHTA, CDR2 FQGNSA. The CDR3 runs to 15 residues. The V and J ends lost 5 bases and 2 bases respectively, with 13 bases between them. The CDR3 spells CASSPGYGPYNEQFF. The CDR3 DNA reads TGTGCCAGCAGCCCGGGGTATGGGCCCTACAATGAGCAGTTCTTC.

This chain connects TRBV4-3 to TRBJ2-7; D is possibly TRBD1 or TRBD2 (5 bases each). Germline CDR1 reads LGHNA; CDR2 reads YSLEER. The CDR3 sequence is 15 residues long. V lost 1 base and J 2 bases, leaving 12 bases between the germline ends. The CDR3 protein is CASSQGGAVTYEQYF. DNA for the CDR3: TGCGCCAGCAGCCAAGGAGGGGCCGTGACCTACGAGCAGTACTTC.

This clone was detected only a few times. Different DNA sequences within this sample yield the same CDR3. The chain recombines TRBV9 with TRBJ1-2; 8 nucleotides align to TRBD1. Germline CDR1 and CDR2: SGDLS and YYNGEE. The CDR3 covers 14 residues. V trimming: 0 bases; J trimming: 2 bases; junction bases outside the gene matches: 0. CDR3 coding DNA: TGTGCCAGCAGCGTAGGACAGGGGAACTATGGCTACACCTTC. Translated, it gives CASSVGQGNYGYTF.

The gene calls are TRBV5-1 and TRBJ2-5; D is undetermined. Trimming stripped 6 bases from V and 1 base from J, with 19 bases between. The CDR3 length is 16 residues. Germline V gene lookup returns CDR1 SGHRS and CDR2 YFSETQ. CDR3 bases: TGCGCCAGCACCCCAGGTTCGCGTTCGGGCCAAGAGACCCAGTACTTC. This codes for CASTPGSRSGQETQYF.

The gene calls are TRBV9 and TRBJ2-3, with unresolved D. V was trimmed by 4 bases and J by 3 bases, leaving 3 bases between them. Germline CDR1 and CDR2: SGDLS and YYNGEE. The CDR3 contains 11 residues. The DNA of the CDR3 is TGTGCCAGCAGCACTACAGATACGCAGTATTTT. As protein: CASSTTDTQYF.

The V call is TRBV11-1, the J call TRBJ2-5; the match to TRBD2 covers 9 bases. The CDR3 totals 14 residues. Germline V lookup: CDR1 SGHAT, CDR2 FQDESV (reference sequence). V was pared by 5 bases and J by 5 bases, with 6 bases of the junction left unmatched. In nucleotides, the CDR3 is TGTGCCAGCAGCCACGCGGGGGGGCTTGAGACCCAGTACTTC. Encoded protein: CASSHAGGLETQYF. Combining the CDR3 with reference TRBV11-1 and TRBJ2-5 gives the whole variable domain EAEVAQSPRYKITEKSQAVAFWCDPISGHATLYWYRQILGQGPELLVQFQDESVVDDSQLPKDRFSAERLKGVDSTLKIQPAELGDSAMYLCASSHAGGLETQYFGPGTRLLVL.